This entry is about one T cell receptor (beta chain). This entry comes from a study of CD8+ T cells in alopecia areata. Documented treatment: oral pan-JAK inhibitor, 5-10 mg twice daily. The CDR3 is 15 residues long. Trimming took 0 bases from V and 4 from J, leaving 10 bases between them. Germline CDR1 is PRHDT and CDR2 is FYEKMQ (reference sequence). Extracted RNA was reverse transcribed into cDNA, the sequencing template. Profiling relied on immunoSEQ multiplex PCR, and the TCRdb table lists in-frame clones only, not all of them. The sample carries 270,000 or so clones, roughly 64% recorded once. The sequenced sample was CD4+ T cells sorted from blood, obtained at week 24, from a patient treated with tofacitinib. The clonotype was recovered from a human donor with alopecia areata. The chain has TRBV13 and TRBJ2-1; no clear D. CDR3 DNA: TGTGCCAGCAGCTTAGGCCTTTTAGATTACAATGAGCAGTTCTTC. Protein product: CASSLGLLDYNEQFF.